This T cell receptor beta chain was sequenced during a study of STAT5B mutations in CD4+ large granular lymphocyte leukemia. Study-level results: About 26% of private leukemic clonotypes occurred rarely in other patients' non-leukemic repertoires. CD4-sorted patient repertoires seemed more clonal than healthy CD4+ repertoires.

A remark on this clone: Its antigen is not identified.

Between the trimmed V and J ends, which lost 1 base and 3 bases, there was a span of 6 bases. The CDR3 consists of 13 residues. Germline lookup yields CDR1 SGHTA and CDR2 FQGNSA. The protocol was immunoSEQ multiplex PCR, while the TCRdb copy is restricted to in-frame clones and leaves out a portion. The data contain more than 30,000 clones, roughly nine tenths of them singletons. Specimen: CD4+ T cells from blood buffy coats. V gene TRBV7-2 combines with J gene TRBJ1-1; D ambiguous. The sequence was collected from a human donor in good health. In DNA form, the CDR3 reads TGTGCCAGCAGCTTAGTTCGGTACACTGAAGCTTTCTTT. Residues: CASSLVRYTEAFF.